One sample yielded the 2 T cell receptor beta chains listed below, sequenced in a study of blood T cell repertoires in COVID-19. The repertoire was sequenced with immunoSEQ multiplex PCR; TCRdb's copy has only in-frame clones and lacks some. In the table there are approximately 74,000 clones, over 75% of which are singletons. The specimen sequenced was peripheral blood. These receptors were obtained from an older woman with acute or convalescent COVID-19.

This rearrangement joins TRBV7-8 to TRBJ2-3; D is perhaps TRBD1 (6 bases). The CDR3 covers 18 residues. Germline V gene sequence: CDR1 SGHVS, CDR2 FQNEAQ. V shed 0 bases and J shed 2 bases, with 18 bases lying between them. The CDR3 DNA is TGTGCCAGCAGCTTAGCCCCACTGGCAGGGGCGGACACAGATACGCAGTATTTT. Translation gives CASSLAPLAGADTDTQYF.

CDR3 sequence reads: CASSGPGTGVVGGYTF. CDR3 bases: TGCGCCAGCAGCGGGCCAGGGACAGGGGTGGTCGGGGGCTACACCTTC. J is TRBJ1-2 and V is TRBV5-1, with 10 bases that match TRBD1. Trimming at V came to 4 bases and at J to 8 bases, leaving 14 bases not matched to a gene. The germline gives CDR1 SGHRS, CDR2 YFSETQ. This CDR3 contains 16 residues.